This T cell receptor beta chain came from a study of blood T cell repertoires in COVID-19 (TCRdb year 2020). Turning to the overall study: Samples covering the acute and convalescent phases of COVID-19 were provided by collaborators in the United States, Italy and Spain. The material from the prospective study consisted of cDNA or gDNA derived from T cells, B-cell-depleted T cells, or PBMCs. The repertoires were released in a freely available public database meant as a resource for research on the immune response to SARS-CoV-2. Where available, HLA class I and class II types were taken from metadata supplied by the sample provider and were not determined by assay-based typing. Sample metadata almost always included a de-identified subject ID, COVID-19 status, age in years and sex. Samples were obtained from the ongoing ImmuneRACE study (first 160 participants) and from 1,000 to 1,500 subjects provided by 6 global collaborators. Deeply sampled blood TCRbeta repertoires from subjects exposed to, actively infected with, or recovered from COVID-19 were included in the dataset.

General conclusions and limits of the study: The quantity of clinical and demographic metadata differed by source and by participant and was supplied without curation.

TCRbeta CDR3 regions were amplified from genomic DNA using the immunoSEQ Assay, a bias-controlled multiplex PCR. The paper's processing steps were these. Nucleated cell counts per sample were estimated from amplification of reference gene primers within the assay. Sequence reads were collapsed and filtered to measure the absolute abundance of every unique TCRbeta CDR3 rearrangement. For each sample, productive Simpson clonality was calculated as the square root of Simpson's diversity index over productive rearrangements. In TCRdb, the immuneACCESS table is reduced to in-frame sequences with V and J assigned. These tables do not hold every clone; where another copy was compared, an unresolved V gene accounts for under half, and the others remain unexplained. Clone size and V and J calls were adopted from that table, with D and trimming inferred from the DNA. Recorded for this sample are 50,000 to 60,000 clones; about 81% of them occurred a single time. Roughly 29% of the sample goes to the ten largest clones.

The trim is 3 bases for V and 4 bases for J, with a gap of 13 bases between the germline ends. The germline V gene yields SGHTA for CDR1 and FQGNSA for CDR2. The CDR3 contains 14 residues, cysteine and phenylalanine counted. The retained sequence is limited to the CDR3, 42 bases, with the frame set at the first base. This clone has just a few counts. It lacks a known antigen. Within one base of it there is no much larger clone, and no base qualities were kept. At one collaborating source in Seattle, patients were enrolled during active infection and were followed longitudinally through the course of disease. Collaborating institutions collected whole blood in K2EDTA tubes following their own protocols. For TCRbeta analysis, collaborator samples were shipped as frozen whole blood, as isolated PBMCs, or as DNA extracted from either sample type.

Source material: peripheral blood. Recombination connected TRBV7-2 to TRBJ2-7; the D gene is not confidently resolved. The clonotype originates from a woman of 80 years or more with COVID-19, enrolled during active disease. This receptor has the CDR3 CASSFGSWVYEQYF. The bases read TGTGCCAGCAGCTTTGGTAGCTGGGTGTACGAGCAGTACTTC. The CDR3 plus the reference TRBV7-2 and TRBJ2-7 genes for the other parts give the full variable domain: GAGVSQSPSNKVTEKGKDVELRCDPISGHTALYWYRQSLGQGLEFLIYFQGNSAPDKSGLPSDRFSAERTGGSVSTLTIQRTQQEDSAVYLCASSFGSWVYEQYFGPGTRLTVT.